The entry below describes one TCR beta chain. Its antigen remains unknown. Template material for amplifying TCR beta CDR3 regions consisted of RNA transcripts. HTBI primers were used for first-round RT-PCR of the TCR CDR3. TCRdb itself ran the multiplex PCR reads through MiXCR, one entry per CDR3 protein. The data hold some 550,000 distinct CDR3 sequences, with about a sixth observed a single time. These data come from a study of T cells in Graves' hyperthyroidism and ophthalmopathy. General study findings and limits: Most clonotypes that expanded in the thyroid above 0.001 also showed up in blood.

Germline CDR1 and CDR2: SGHNT and YYREEE (reference sequence). The CDR3 length is 17 residues. V was cut by 1 base and J by 0 bases, with 11 bases left in between. The sample taken for sequencing was blood. This TCR was recovered from a middle-aged woman with Graves' ophthalmopathy. The chain has TRBV5-4 and TRBJ2-6; D may match TRBD1 or TRBD2 (5 bases each). The CDR3 is CASSLRDGISGANVLTF. CDR3 coding DNA: TGTGCCAGCAGCTTGCGGGACGGCATCTCTGGGGCCAACGTCCTGACTTTC.